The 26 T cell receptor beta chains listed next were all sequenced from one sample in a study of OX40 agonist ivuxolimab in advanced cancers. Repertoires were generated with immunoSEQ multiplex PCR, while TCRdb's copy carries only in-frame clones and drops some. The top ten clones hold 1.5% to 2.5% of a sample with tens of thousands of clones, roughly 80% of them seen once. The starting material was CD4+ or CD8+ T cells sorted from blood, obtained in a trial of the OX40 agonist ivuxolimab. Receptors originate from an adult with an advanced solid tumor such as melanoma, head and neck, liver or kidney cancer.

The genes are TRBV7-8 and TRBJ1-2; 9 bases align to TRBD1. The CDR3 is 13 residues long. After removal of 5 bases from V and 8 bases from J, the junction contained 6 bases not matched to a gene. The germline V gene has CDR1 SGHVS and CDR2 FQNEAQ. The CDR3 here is CASSLGTGNGYTF. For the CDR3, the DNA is TGTGCCAGCAGCCTCGGGACAGGGAACGGCTACACCTTC. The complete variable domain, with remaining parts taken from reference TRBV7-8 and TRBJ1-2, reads GAGVSQSPRYKVAKRGQDVALRCDPISGHVSLFWYQQALGQGPEFLTYFQNEAQLDKSGLPSDRFFAERPEGSVSTLKIQRTQQEDSAVYLCASSLGTGNGYTFGSGTRLTVV.

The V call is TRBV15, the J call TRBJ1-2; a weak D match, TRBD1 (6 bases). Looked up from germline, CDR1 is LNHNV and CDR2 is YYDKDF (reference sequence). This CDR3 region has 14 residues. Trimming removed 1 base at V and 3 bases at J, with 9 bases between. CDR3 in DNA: TGTGCCACCAGCAGAGGGACAGCTCACTATGGCTACACCTTC. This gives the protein CATSRGTAHYGYTF.

In DNA form, the CDR3 reads TGCGCCAGCAGCCAAGATACAGGGGACGCCTCTGGGGCCAACGTCCTGACTTTC. This translates into CASSQDTGDASGANVLTF. V is TRBV4-1 and J is TRBJ2-6; TRBD1 matches at 7 bases. J lost 0 bases, V lost 0 bases, and 5 bases had no gene match. The CDR3 consists of 18 residues. Germline assignment: CDR1 MGHRA and CDR2 YSYEKL.

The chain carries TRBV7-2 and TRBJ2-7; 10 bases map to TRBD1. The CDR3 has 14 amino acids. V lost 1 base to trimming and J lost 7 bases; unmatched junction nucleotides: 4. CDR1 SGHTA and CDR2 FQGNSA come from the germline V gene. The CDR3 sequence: CASSLGTGGREQYF. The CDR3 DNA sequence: TGTGCCAGCAGCTTAGGGACAGGGGGGCGGGAGCAGTACTTC.

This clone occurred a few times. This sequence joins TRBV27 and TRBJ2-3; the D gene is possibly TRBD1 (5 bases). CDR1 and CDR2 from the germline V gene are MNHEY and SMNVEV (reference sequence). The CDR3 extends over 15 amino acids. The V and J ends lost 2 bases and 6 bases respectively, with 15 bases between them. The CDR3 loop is CASSLMVPGKDTQYF. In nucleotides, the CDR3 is TGTGCCAGCAGTTTAATGGTGCCAGGGAAGGATACGCAGTATTTT.

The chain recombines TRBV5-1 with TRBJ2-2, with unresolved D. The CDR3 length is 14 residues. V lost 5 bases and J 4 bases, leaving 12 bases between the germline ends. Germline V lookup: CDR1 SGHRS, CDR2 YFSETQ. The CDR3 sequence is CASRVTAATGELFF. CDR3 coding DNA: TGCGCCAGCAGGGTGACGGCGGCCACCGGGGAGCTGTTTTTT.

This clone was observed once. Here the CDR3 reads CASSQQGNYGYTF. The CDR3 nucleotides are TGTGCCAGCAGTCAACAGGGGAACTATGGCTACACCTTC. The rearrangement links TRBV6-5 to TRBJ1-2; 7 nucleotides align to TRBD1. CDR1 is MNHEY, CDR2 SVGAGI, per germline. V was clipped by 5 bases and J by 2 bases; unmatched bases: 2. This CDR3 comprises 13 residues.

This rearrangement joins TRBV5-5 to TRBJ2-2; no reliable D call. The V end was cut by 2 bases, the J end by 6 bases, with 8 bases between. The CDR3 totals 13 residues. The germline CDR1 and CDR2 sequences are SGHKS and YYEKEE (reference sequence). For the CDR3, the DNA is TGTGCCAGCAGCTTACAGATATCCGGGGAGCTGTTTTTT. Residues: CASSLQISGELFF.

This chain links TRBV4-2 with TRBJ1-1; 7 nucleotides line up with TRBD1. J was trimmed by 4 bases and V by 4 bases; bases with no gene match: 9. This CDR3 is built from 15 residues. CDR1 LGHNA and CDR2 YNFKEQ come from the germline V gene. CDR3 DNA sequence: TGTGCCAGCAGCCCCCTACAGGGGCCGGGCACTGAAGCTTTCTTT. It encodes CASSPLQGPGTEAFF.

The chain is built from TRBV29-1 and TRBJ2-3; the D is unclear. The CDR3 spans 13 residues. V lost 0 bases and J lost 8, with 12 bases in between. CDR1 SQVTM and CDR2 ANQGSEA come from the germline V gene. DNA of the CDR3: TGCAGCGTTGAAGAAAAGGGCCTAGGTACGCAGTATTTT. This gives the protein CSVEEKGLGTQYF.

This CDR3 reads CASRGAGTSGKGQETQYF. The CDR3, as DNA: TGTGCCAGCAGGGGGGCCGGGACTAGCGGGAAAGGACAGGAGACCCAGTACTTC. The genes are TRBV5-4 and TRBJ2-5; 13 positions match TRBD2. Germline V gene sequence: CDR1 SGHNT, CDR2 YYREEE (reference sequence). CDR3 length: 18 residues. V shed 5 bases, J shed 5 bases, and the junction held 15 bases outside the gene matches.

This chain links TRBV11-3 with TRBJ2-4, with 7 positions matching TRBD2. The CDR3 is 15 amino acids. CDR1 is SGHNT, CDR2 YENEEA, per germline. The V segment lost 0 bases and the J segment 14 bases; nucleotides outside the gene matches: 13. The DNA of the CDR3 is TGTGCCAGCAGCTTAGAGCCTAGCGGAGGCACAAGGGAGTACTTC. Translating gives CASSLEPSGGTREYF.

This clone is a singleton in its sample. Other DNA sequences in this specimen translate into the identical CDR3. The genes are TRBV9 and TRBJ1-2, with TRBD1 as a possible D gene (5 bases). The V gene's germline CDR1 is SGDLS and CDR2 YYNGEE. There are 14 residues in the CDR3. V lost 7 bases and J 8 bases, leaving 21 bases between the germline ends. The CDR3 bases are TGTGCCAGCTCCCTGGGGGGAGAGAGAAGAGGCTACACCTTC. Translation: CASSLGGERRGYTF.

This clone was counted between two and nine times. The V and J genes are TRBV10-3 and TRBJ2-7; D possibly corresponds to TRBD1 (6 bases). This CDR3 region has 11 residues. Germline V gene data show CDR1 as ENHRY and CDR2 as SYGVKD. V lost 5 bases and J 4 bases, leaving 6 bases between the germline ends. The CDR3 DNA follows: TGTGCCATCAGTACAGGGTACGAGCAGTACGTC. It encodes CAISTGYEQYV.

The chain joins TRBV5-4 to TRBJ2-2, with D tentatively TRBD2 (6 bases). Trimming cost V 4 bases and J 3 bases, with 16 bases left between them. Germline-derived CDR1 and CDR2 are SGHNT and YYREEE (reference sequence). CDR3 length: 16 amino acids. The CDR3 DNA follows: TGTGCCAGCAGCCCGGAGGGCGGCGGGTACACCGGGGAGCTGTTTTTT. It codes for CASSPEGGGYTGELFF.

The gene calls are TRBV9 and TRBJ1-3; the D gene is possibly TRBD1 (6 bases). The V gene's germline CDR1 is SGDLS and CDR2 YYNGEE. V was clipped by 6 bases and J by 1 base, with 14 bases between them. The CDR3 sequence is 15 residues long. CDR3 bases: TGTGCCAGCACCCGGGACATCCATTCTGGAAACACCATATATTTT. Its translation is CASTRDIHSGNTIYF.

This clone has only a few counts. The CDR3 sequence is CASSQTGLWSEAFF. CDR3 nucleotide sequence: TGCGCCAGCAGCCAGACAGGGCTCTGGTCTGAAGCTTTCTTT. This chain links TRBV4-1 with TRBJ1-1, with TRBD1 matching 7 bases. CDR1 is MGHRA, CDR2 YSYEKL, per germline. V gave up 3 bases and J gave up 6 bases; unmatched junction bases: 7. The CDR3 loop spans 14 amino acids.

The CDR3 DNA follows: TGCGCCAGCAGCTTGACCCAACCCGGGGTGGAGGGTGGCTACACCTTC. The encoded protein is CASSLTQPGVEGGYTF. The V call is TRBV5-1, the J call TRBJ1-2; no clear D. CDR3 length: 16 amino acids. The germline V gene encodes CDR1 SGHRS and CDR2 YFSETQ. V lost 1 base and J lost 7, with 20 bases in between.

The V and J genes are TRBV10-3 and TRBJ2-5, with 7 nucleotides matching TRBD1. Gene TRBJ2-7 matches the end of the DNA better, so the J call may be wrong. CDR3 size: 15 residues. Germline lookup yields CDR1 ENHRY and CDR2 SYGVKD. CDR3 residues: CAISESTGLTYEQYF. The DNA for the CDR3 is TGTGCCATCAGTGAGTCGACAGGGTTAACCTACGAGCAGTACTTC.

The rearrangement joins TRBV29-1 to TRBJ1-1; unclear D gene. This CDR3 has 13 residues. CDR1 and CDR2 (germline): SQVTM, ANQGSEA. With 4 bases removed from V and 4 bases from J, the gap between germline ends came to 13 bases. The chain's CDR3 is CSVAGVFSTEAFF. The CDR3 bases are TGCAGCGTTGCCGGGGTTTTCTCCACTGAAGCTTTCTTT.

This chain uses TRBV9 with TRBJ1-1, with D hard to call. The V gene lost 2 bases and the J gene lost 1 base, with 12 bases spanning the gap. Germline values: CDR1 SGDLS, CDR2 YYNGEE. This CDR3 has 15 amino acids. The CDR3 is CASSVGNRGNTEAFF. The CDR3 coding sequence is TGTGCCAGCAGCGTCGGGAACCGGGGGAACACTGAAGCTTTCTTT.

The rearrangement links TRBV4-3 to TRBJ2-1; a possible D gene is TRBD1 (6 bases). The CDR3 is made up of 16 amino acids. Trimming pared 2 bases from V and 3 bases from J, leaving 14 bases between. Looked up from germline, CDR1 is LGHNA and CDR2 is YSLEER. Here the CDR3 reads CASSQQPGHDYNEQFF. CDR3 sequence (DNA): TGCGCCAGCAGCCAACAACCGGGACATGACTACAATGAGCAGTTCTTC.

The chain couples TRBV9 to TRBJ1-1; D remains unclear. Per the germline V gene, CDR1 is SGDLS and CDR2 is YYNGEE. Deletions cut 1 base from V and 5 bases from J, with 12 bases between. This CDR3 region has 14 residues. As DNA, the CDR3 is TGTGCCAGCAGCGTATTAGGCACGGAGACTGAAGCTTTCTTT. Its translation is CASSVLGTETEAFF.

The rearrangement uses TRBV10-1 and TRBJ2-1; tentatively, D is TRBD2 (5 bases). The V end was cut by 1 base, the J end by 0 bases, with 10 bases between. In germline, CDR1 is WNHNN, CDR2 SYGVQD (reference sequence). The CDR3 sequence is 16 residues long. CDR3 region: CASSEYGGRSYNEQFF. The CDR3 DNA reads TGCGCCAGCAGTGAGTATGGCGGGCGCTCCTACAATGAGCAGTTCTTC.

This CDR3 reads CASSPSPTGTYQETQYF. The CDR3 DNA reads TGTGCCAGCTCACCTTCACCGACAGGGACATACCAAGAGACCCAGTACTTC. The genes are TRBV18 and TRBJ2-5; TRBD1 agrees at 7 bases. The CDR3 covers 17 residues. Germline assignment: CDR1 KGHSH and CDR2 LQKENI. After removal of 3 bases from V and 0 bases from J, the junction contained 10 bases not matched to a gene.

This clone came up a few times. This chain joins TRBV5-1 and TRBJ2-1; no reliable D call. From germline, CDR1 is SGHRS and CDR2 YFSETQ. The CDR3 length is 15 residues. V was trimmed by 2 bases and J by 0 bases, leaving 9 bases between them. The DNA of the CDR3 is TGCGCCAGCAGCTTCCAGTACAGCTCCTACAATGAGCAGTTCTTC. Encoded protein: CASSFQYSSYNEQFF.